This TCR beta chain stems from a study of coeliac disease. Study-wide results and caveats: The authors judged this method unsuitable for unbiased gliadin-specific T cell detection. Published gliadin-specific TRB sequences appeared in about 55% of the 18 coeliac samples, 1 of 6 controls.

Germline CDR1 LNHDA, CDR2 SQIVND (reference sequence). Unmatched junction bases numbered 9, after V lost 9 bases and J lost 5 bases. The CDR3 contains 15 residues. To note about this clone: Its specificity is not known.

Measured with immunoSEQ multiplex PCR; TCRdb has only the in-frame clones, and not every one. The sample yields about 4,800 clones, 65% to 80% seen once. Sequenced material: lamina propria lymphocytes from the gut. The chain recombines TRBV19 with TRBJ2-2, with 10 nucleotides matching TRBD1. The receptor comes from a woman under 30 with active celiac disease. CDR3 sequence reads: CASRYGTGETGELFF. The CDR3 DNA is TGTGCCAGCAGATACGGGACAGGGGAAACCGGGGAGCTGTTTTTT. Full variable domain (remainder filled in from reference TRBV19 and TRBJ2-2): DGGITQSPKYLFRKEGQNVTLSCEQNLNHDAMYWYRQDPGQGLRLIYYSQIVNDFQKGDIAEGYSVSREKKESFPLTVTSAQKNPTAFYLCASRYGTGETGELFFGEGSRLTVL.